This T cell receptor beta chain emerged from a study of beta chain features in type 1 diabetes. The authors reverse transcribed all of the isolated RNA, so sequencing captured expressed TCRB transcripts. For naive, central memory and regulatory T cell samples, reads averaged approximately 3.9 million. Some clones are missing from TCRdb's copy, which holds only in-frame ones; the method was immunoSEQ multiplex PCR. Among 240,000 or so clones listed, more than 65% were seen once. CDR1 GTSNPN and CDR2 SVGIG come from the germline V gene (reference sequence). The CDR3 contains 13 residues. Trimming cost V 0 bases and J 8 bases, with 12 bases left between them.

The sample taken for sequencing was naive CD4+ T cells from blood. The chain employs TRBV30 and TRBJ2-3; weak D call: TRBD1 (5 bases). The clonotype comes from a man aged 30 to 39 in good health. The CDR3 protein is CAWSVAIDSTQYF. CDR3 bases: TGTGCCTGGAGTGTAGCGATTGACAGTACGCAGTATTTT.